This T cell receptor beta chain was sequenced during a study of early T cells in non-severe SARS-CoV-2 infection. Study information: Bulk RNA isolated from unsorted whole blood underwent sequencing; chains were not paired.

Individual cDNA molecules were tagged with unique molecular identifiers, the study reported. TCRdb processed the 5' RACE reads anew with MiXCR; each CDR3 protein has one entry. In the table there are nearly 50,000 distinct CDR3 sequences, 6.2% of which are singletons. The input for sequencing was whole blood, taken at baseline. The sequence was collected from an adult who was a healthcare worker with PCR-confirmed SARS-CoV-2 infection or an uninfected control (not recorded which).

The CDR3 reads CATSDPMTSGSTRELFF. CDR3 bases: TGTGCCACCAGTGACCCTATGACTAGCGGGAGTACCCGGGAGCTGTTTTTT. The chain is built from TRBV24-1 and TRBJ2-2; 12 nucleotides agree with TRBD2. The CDR3 is made up of 17 amino acids. Trimming cost V 4 bases and J 9 bases; bases outside gene matches: 11. Germline CDR1 KGHDR, CDR2 SFDVKD.